The source of this T cell receptor (beta chain) is a study of T cells after yellow fever vaccination. Study observations and caveats: Re-detected after boosting: most primary clones, approximately 97% of CD4 and about 85% of CD8. Sorted repertoires could include abundant contaminating clonotypes from bulk cells.

A 5'RACE template-switching step, the method used to make TCR cDNA, added a universal primer site and UMIs. TCRdb itself ran the 5' RACE reads through MiXCR, one entry per CDR3 protein. The table lists 40,000 to 55,000 distinct CDR3 sequences, 6.5% to 8% of them singletons. The sequence derives from a young man who received the YFV17D yellow fever vaccine. The specimen comprised CD8+ T cells not binding an NS4B(214-222) dextramer, sorted from PBMCs, sampled more than 40 days after the first yellow fever vaccination.

The CDR3 DNA reads as TGTGCCAGCAGCCAGGGGGCCTACGAGCAGTACTTC. As protein: CASSQGAYEQYF. The chain couples TRBV3-1 to TRBJ2-7; D is tentatively TRBD1 or TRBD2 (5 bases each). The length of the CDR3 is 12 residues. Per germline, CDR1 LGHDT and CDR2 YNNKEL (reference sequence). The V and J ends lost 3 bases and 2 bases respectively, with 5 bases between them.